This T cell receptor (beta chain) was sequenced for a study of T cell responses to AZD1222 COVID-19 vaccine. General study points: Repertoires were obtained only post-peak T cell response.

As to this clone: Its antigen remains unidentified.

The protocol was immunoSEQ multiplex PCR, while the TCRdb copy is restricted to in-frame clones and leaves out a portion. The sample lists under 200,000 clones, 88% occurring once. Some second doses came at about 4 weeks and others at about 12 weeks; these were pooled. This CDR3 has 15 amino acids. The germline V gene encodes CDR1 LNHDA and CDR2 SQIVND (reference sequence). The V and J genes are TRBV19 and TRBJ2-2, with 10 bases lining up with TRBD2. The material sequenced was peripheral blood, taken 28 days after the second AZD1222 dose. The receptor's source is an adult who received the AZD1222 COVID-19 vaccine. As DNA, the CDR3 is TGTGCGTCGACCCGGATAGCGGGAGGAGTCGGGGAGCTGTTTTTT. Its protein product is CASTRIAGGVGELFF.